This TCR beta chain emerged from a study of blood T cell repertoires in COVID-19 (TCRdb year 2020). Looking at the study overall: The collaborator samples originated in the United States, Italy and Spain and spanned the acute and convalescent phases of COVID-19. The prospective study material was composed of cDNA or gDNA derived from T cells, B-cell-depleted T cells, or PBMCs. Deeply sampled blood TCRbeta repertoires from subjects exposed to, actively infected with, or recovered from COVID-19 were included in the dataset. The repertoires were released in a freely available public database intended as a resource for research on the immune response to SARS-CoV-2. The samples were drawn from the first 160 participants of the ongoing ImmuneRACE study and from 1,254 subjects provided by 6 global collaborators. A de-identified subject ID, COVID-19 status, age in years and sex were almost always included in the sample metadata. Where available, HLA class I and class II types were taken from metadata supplied by the sample provider and were not determined by assay-based typing. Broader findings and caveats from the paper: The amount of clinical and demographic metadata varied by source and participant and was provided uncurated.

With regard to this clone: The antigen this receptor binds is unknown. No qualities accompany the bases; no much larger clone lies one base away.

The germline V gene supplies CDR1 SGHRS and CDR2 YFSETQ. Including cysteine and phenylalanine, the CDR3 has 15 amino acids. Kept here is only the CDR3 DNA, which spans 45 bases and is read in frame from base 1. V gives up 0 bases and J gives up 10 bases, and the segment between their germline ends measures 14 bases. TCRbeta CDR3 regions were amplified from genomic DNA using the immunoSEQ Assay, a bias-controlled multiplex PCR. On the study's bioinformatics: The number of nucleated cells in each sample was estimated from the amplification of reference gene primers within the assay. To quantify the absolute abundance of each unique TCRbeta CDR3 rearrangement, sequence reads were collapsed and filtered. For each sample, productive Simpson clonality was calculated by taking the square root of Simpson's diversity index across productive rearrangements. In TCRdb, the immuneACCESS table is reduced to in-frame sequences with V and J assigned. These tables do not hold every clone; where another copy was compared, an unresolved V gene accounts for under half, and the others remain unexplained. D and trimming were read from the DNA, whereas the V and J calls and clone size are those reported in that table. The sample data list about 340,000 clones, and around 82% of these were observed just once. Of the sample, almost 3% falls within the top ten clones.

Each collaborating institution followed its own protocols to collect whole blood in K2EDTA tubes. For TCRbeta analysis, collaborators shipped samples in one of three forms: frozen whole blood, isolated PBMCs, or DNA extracted from either of those sample types. The TCR sequence derives from a man aged 30 to 39 with active or convalescent COVID-19. Sequences were obtained from peripheral blood. The chain employs TRBV5-1 and TRBJ1-6; TRBD1 is possibly the D segment (5 matching bases). The CDR3 protein: CASSLAGQVRSPLHF. The DNA reads TGCGCCAGCAGCTTGGCCGGACAAGTTCGCTCACCCCTCCACTTT.